These 25 T cell receptor beta chains came from one sample sequenced in a study of shared clonotypes between healthy human individuals. The repertoire was sequenced with immunoSEQ multiplex PCR; TCRdb's copy has only in-frame clones and lacks some. Counted here are millions of clones, 85% to 95% occurring once; the ten biggest clones make up 0.1% to 0.15%. Input material: naive CD4+ T cells sorted from blood. Subset: CD45RA+ positively selected. These receptors were collected from a man between 18 and 29 years old in good health.

The CDR3 nucleotides read TGTGCCAGCAGCTCAACCACGCAGCGTGAGCAGTTCTTC. Protein product: CASSSTTQREQFF. This chain uses TRBV7-9 with TRBJ2-1, with D unresolved. Per germline, CDR1 SEHNR and CDR2 FQNEAQ (reference sequence). V was clipped by 4 bases and J by 9 bases, with 13 bases between them. The CDR3 consists of 13 residues.

The chain is built from TRBV11-2 and TRBJ1-2; 7 bases are shared with TRBD1. Germline CDR1 and CDR2: SGHAT and FQNNGV. CDR3 size: 14 residues. With V trimmed by 1 base and J by 8 bases, 7 bases remained unmatched. This CDR3 reads CASSLGQGWYGYTF. The CDR3 nucleotides read TGTGCCAGCAGCTTAGGACAGGGTTGGTACGGCTACACCTTC.

The chain couples TRBV2 to TRBJ1-1; tentatively, D is TRBD1 (6 bases). V was pared by 4 bases and J by 1 base, with 10 bases between. This CDR3 comprises 14 residues. Per germline, CDR1 SNHLY and CDR2 FYNNEI. The CDR3 loop is CASSVGGWNTEAFF. The CDR3, as DNA: TGTGCCAGCAGTGTTGGGGGCTGGAACACTGAAGCTTTCTTT. The complete variable domain, with remaining parts taken from reference TRBV2 and TRBJ1-1, reads EPEVTQTPSHQVTQMGQEVILRCVPISNHLYFYWYRQILGQKVEFLVSFYNNEISEKSEIFDDQFSVERPDGSNFTLKIRSTKLEDSAMYFCASSVGGWNTEAFFGQGTRLTVV.

The rearrangement joins TRBV15 to TRBJ1-6; D remains ambiguous. The CDR3 consists of 16 residues. CDR1 LNHNV and CDR2 YYDKDF come from the germline V gene (reference sequence). Trimming took 0 bases from V and 9 from J, leaving 15 bases between them. The CDR3 DNA reads as TGTGCCACCAGCAGAGATCCGGGAGAGAGCGGTTCACCCCTCCACTTT. It specifies CATSRDPGESGSPLHF. Variable domain in full (rest from reference TRBV15 and TRBJ1-6): DAMVIQNPRYQVTQFGKPVTLSCSQTLNHNVMYWYQQKSSQAPKLLFHYYDKDFNNEADTPDNFQSRRPNTSFCFLDIRSPGLGDTAMYLCATSRDPGESGSPLHFGNGTRLTVT.

The CDR3 loop reads CASSQEAGVPNEQYF. CDR3 bases: TGCGCCAGCAGCCAAGAAGCGGGAGTTCCCAACGAGCAGTACTTC. The chain recombines TRBV4-3 with TRBJ2-7; TRBD2 aligns across 8 bases. The CDR3 totals 15 residues. The V gene's germline CDR1 is LGHNA and CDR2 YSLEER. With V trimmed by 0 bases and J by 5 bases, 6 bases remained unmatched.

The chain carries TRBV7-2 and TRBJ1-2, with TRBD1 matching 7 bases. The germline V gene encodes CDR1 SGHTA and CDR2 FQGNSA. This CDR3 comprises 14 residues. After removal of 9 bases from V and 3 bases from J, the junction contained 10 bases not matched to a gene. The CDR3 spells CASQGDRSYYGYTF. The CDR3 DNA reads as TGTGCCAGTCAGGGGGACAGAAGTTACTATGGCTACACCTTC.

The rearrangement joins TRBV11-3 to TRBJ2-7; 9 positions match TRBD1. The germline CDR1 and CDR2 sequences are SGHNT and YENEEA. CDR3 length equals 15 residues. V dropped 0 bases and J dropped 3; count of bases not matched to a gene: 3. The CDR3 protein is CASSLEAGQGYEQYF. Written as DNA, the CDR3 is TGTGCCAGCAGCTTAGAGGCGGGACAGGGCTACGAGCAGTACTTC.

CDR3 nucleotides: TGTGCCAGCTCAGGGATGAACACCGGGGAGCTGTTTTTT. Translation: CASSGMNTGELFF. This chain joins TRBV18 and TRBJ2-2; D unresolved. Germline V gives CDR1 KGHSH, CDR2 LQKENI. This CDR3 region has 13 residues. V gave up 5 bases and J gave up 1 base, with 5 bases separating them.

This chain uses TRBV6-1 with TRBJ1-4; perhaps TRBD1 as D (6 bases). CDR3 length equals 17 residues. Germline CDR1 is MNHNS and CDR2 is SASEGT. V lost 4 bases to trimming and J lost 3 bases, with 18 bases between them. The CDR3 region is CASSVTGRFIANEKLFF. CDR3 bases: TGTGCCAGCAGTGTCACAGGGAGATTTATAGCTAATGAAAAACTGTTTTTT.

To note about this clone: A single base separates this from a much larger clone, so it may be a read error. The chain links TRBV7-2 to TRBJ1-2, with no clear D. Germline V lookup: CDR1 SGHTA, CDR2 FQGNSA. V gave up 2 bases and J gave up 1 base, with 5 bases separating them. CDR3 length equals 13 residues. The CDR3 loop is CASSLPFNYGYTF. The DNA of the CDR3 is TGTGCCAGCAGCTTACCATTTAACTATGGCTACACCTTC.

This chain uses TRBV19 with TRBJ1-1; D is ambiguous. Trimming stripped 6 bases from V and 0 bases from J, with 11 bases between. CDR3 length: 14 residues. CDR1 is LNHDA and CDR2 is SQIVND in the germline V gene (reference sequence). The CDR3 here is CASRVGLMNTEAFF. CDR3 in DNA: TGTGCCAGTAGGGTCGGGTTGATGAACACTGAAGCTTTCTTT.

This clone was seen only once. The V gene is TRBV28, the J gene TRBJ1-2, with D unresolved. The CDR3 totals 14 residues. Germline-derived CDR1 and CDR2 are MDHEN and SYDVKM. V lost 5 bases to trimming and J lost 4 bases, with 14 bases between them. The CDR3 reads CASSLQNVPYGYTF. The DNA of the CDR3 is TGTGCCAGCAGTCTACAGAACGTACCCTATGGCTACACCTTC.

The rearrangement links TRBV10-3 to TRBJ1-5; 7 bases are a match to TRBD1. Trimming at V came to 6 bases and at J to 3 bases, leaving 5 bases not matched to a gene. The CDR3 length is 14 residues. From germline, CDR1 is ENHRY and CDR2 SYGVKD. CDR3 residues: CAIRGDSTNQPQHF. The DNA for the CDR3 is TGTGCCATCAGAGGGGACAGTACCAATCAGCCCCAGCATTTT.

The rearrangement uses TRBV7-9 and TRBJ2-1; 8 bases map to TRBD1. V was clipped by 5 bases and J by 0 bases; unmatched bases: 3. The CDR3 length is 15 residues. Germline V gene sequence: CDR1 SEHNR, CDR2 FQNEAQ (reference sequence). CDR3 sequence: CASSADRGSYNEQFF. The CDR3 DNA sequence: TGTGCCAGCAGCGCCGACAGGGGCTCCTACAATGAGCAGTTCTTC.

The chain links TRBV2 to TRBJ2-5; TRBD2 aligns across 12 bases. CDR1 and CDR2 (germline): SNHLY, FYNNEI. This CDR3 has 15 residues. The V segment lost 6 bases and the J segment 7 bases; nucleotides outside the gene matches: 9. In DNA form, the CDR3 reads TGTGCCAGCAGCCGGACTAGCGGGGTATCAGGGACCCAGTACTTC. This gives the protein CASSRTSGVSGTQYF.

The CDR3 DNA reads TGTGCCAGCAGCTTTATACCCCGGGGGGGAGGTAGCACCGGGGAGCTGTTTTTT. Translating it yields CASSFIPRGGGSTGELFF. V usage is TRBV11-2 and J usage is TRBJ2-2; TRBD2 matches at 8 bases. The CDR3 consists of 18 residues. Germline CDR1 reads SGHAT; CDR2 reads FQNNGV. Germline trimming cut 3 bases from V and 4 bases from J; bases unmatched to any gene: 13.

The chain joins TRBV6-1 to TRBJ2-7, with TRBD1 matching 7 bases. Germline V gene data show CDR1 as MNHNS and CDR2 as SASEGT. There are 13 residues in the CDR3. The trim removed 10 bases at V and 3 bases at J, leaving 9 bases unmatched. CDR3 region: CATSGQVGYEQYF. The CDR3 DNA follows: TGTGCCACCAGCGGACAGGTCGGCTACGAGCAGTACTTC.

Concerning this clone: Distinct nucleotide sequences in the sample also encode this CDR3. The DNA of the CDR3 is TGCGCCAGCAGCGGACAGGGGGGAGGTTACGAGCAGTACTTC. This translates into CASSGQGGGYEQYF. The chain uses TRBV5-1 and TRBJ2-7; 10 bases map to TRBD1. Germline values: CDR1 SGHRS, CDR2 YFSETQ. V lost 4 bases, J lost 4 bases, and 5 bases stayed unmatched. This CDR3 has 14 amino acids.

The chain has TRBV5-4 and TRBJ2-3, with D perhaps TRBD2 (6 bases). The germline gives CDR1 SGHNT, CDR2 YYREEE (reference sequence). CDR3 length equals 16 residues. Deletions cut 6 bases from V and 1 base from J, with 18 bases between. The CDR3 DNA reads as TGTGCCAGCACCCGCGGGACGGAGACCCGCACAGATACGCAGTATTTT. Amino acids: CASTRGTETRTDTQYF.

The chain carries TRBV6-6 and TRBJ2-7; no definite D call. The CDR3 contains 14 residues. Germline V gene data show CDR1 as MNHNY and CDR2 as SVGAGI (reference sequence). V was cut by 1 base and J by 9 bases, with 16 bases left in between. The CDR3 sequence is CASSYFQLEDRQYF. For the CDR3, the DNA is TGTGCCAGCAGTTACTTCCAGCTCGAGGATCGGCAGTACTTC.

This clone was seen a few times. This chain connects TRBV6-6 to TRBJ2-1; D gene ambiguous. Germline loops: CDR1 MNHNY, CDR2 SVGAGI (reference sequence). Trimming took 5 bases from V and 5 from J, leaving 13 bases between them. The CDR3 is made up of 14 amino acids. The CDR3 region has the DNA TGTGCCAGCAGTCGGGTAGACGTGGACAATGAGCAGTTCTTC. It encodes CASSRVDVDNEQFF.

V is TRBV18 and J is TRBJ1-1; TRBD1 matches at 7 bases. The V and J ends lost 3 bases and 8 bases, in that order; junction bases with no gene match: 12. Germline assignment: CDR1 KGHSH and CDR2 LQKENI. The CDR3 spans 15 residues. As DNA, the CDR3 is TGTGCCAGCTCACCTCCTACGACAGGGTCGGCGGAAGCTTTCTTT. Its protein is CASSPPTTGSAEAFF.

The DNA for the CDR3 is TGTGCCAGCAGCCCTACTCCCGGGACTTGGACTGAAGCTTTCTTT. Translation: CASSPTPGTWTEAFF. This rearrangement joins TRBV6-5 to TRBJ1-1; tentative D call: TRBD1 (5 bases). The CDR3 length is 15 residues. Trimming took 6 bases from V and 5 from J, leaving 19 bases between them. Germline CDR1 MNHEY, CDR2 SVGAGI.

This chain links TRBV30 with TRBJ1-5; no firm D call. The CDR3 is made up of 13 amino acids. Trimming took off 6 bases at V and 5 bases at J, with 14 bases between the two ends. Germline loops: CDR1 GTSNPN, CDR2 SVGIG (reference sequence). The CDR3, as DNA: TGTGCCTGCTCCAATGGGTTGGATCAGCCCCAGCATTTT. Translation gives CACSNGLDQPQHF.

The chain joins TRBV7-2 to TRBJ2-3; D is possibly TRBD1 (6 bases). Germline-derived CDR1 and CDR2 are SGHTA and FQGNSA. Deletions cut 2 bases from V and 3 bases from J, with 9 bases between. The CDR3 covers 14 residues. CDR3 nucleotides: TGTGCCAGCAGCTTAACAGGGATGACAGATACGCAGTATTTT. Protein sequence: CASSLTGMTDTQYF.